Given below is one T cell receptor beta chain in context. These data belong to a study of blood T cell repertoires in COVID-19. This CDR3 has 16 amino acids. Germline-derived CDR1 and CDR2 are KGHDR and SFDVKD. V was trimmed by 4 bases and J by 4 bases, leaving 17 bases between them. Profiling relied on immunoSEQ multiplex PCR, and the TCRdb table lists in-frame clones only, not all of them. The table has about 62,000 clones, roughly two thirds seen once; the top ten hold around half. The specimen sequenced was PBMCs or T cells enriched from blood (not recorded which). The clonotype was recovered from a woman in her sixties or seventies who had been exposed to COVID-19. The V and J genes are TRBV24-1 and TRBJ2-3; TRBD1 is a possible D gene (6 bases). The CDR3 DNA reads TGTGCCACCAGTGACCCGACCGCCCAGGGGCCAGATACGCAGTATTTT. It encodes CATSDPTAQGPDTQYF.